This entry lists 27 T cell receptor beta chains sequenced from one sample in a study of cytomegalovirus exposure and HLA in healthy donors. In the PCR, 60 Vbeta and 13 Jbeta primers were used. Produced via immunoSEQ multiplex PCR; TCRdb's table is partial and in-frame only. The table records 150,000 or so clones, about 80% of them present only once. What was sequenced was PBMCs. Receptors were obtained from a middle-aged woman in good health and CMV-seronegative.

This clone was detected only once. The CDR3, as DNA: TGTGCCAGCAGTGATCCGACTAGCGGGGTTCACAGATCCTACGAGCAGTACTTC. Its protein product is CASSDPTSGVHRSYEQYF. The chain combines TRBV6-1 with TRBJ2-7; 11 nucleotides match TRBD2. V gave up 3 bases and J gave up 1 base; unmatched junction bases: 11. Looked up from germline, CDR1 is MNHNS and CDR2 is SASEGT. The CDR3 is made up of 18 amino acids.

This chain uses TRBV5-4 with TRBJ2-1, with 9 bases matching TRBD1. Trimming removed 0 bases from V and 10 bases from J; junction bases left unmatched: 14. CDR3 length equals 17 residues. Germline V lookup: CDR1 SGHNT, CDR2 YYREEE (reference sequence). The CDR3, as DNA: TGTGCCAGCAGCTTGGACCTGGGACAGGGAATTTCGCGGGAGCAGTTCTTC. Translated, it gives CASSLDLGQGISREQFF.

V usage is TRBV27 and J usage is TRBJ1-2; 8 bases agree with TRBD1. Germline V gene sequence: CDR1 MNHEY, CDR2 SMNVEV (reference sequence). After removal of 4 bases from V and 8 bases from J, the junction contained 9 bases not matched to a gene. This CDR3 spans 14 amino acids. CDR3 bases: TGTGCCAGCAGTTCCTACCAGGGGGCCGGGGGCTACACCTTC. Its protein product is CASSSYQGAGGYTF.

The J gene is TRBJ2-7, the V gene TRBV10-2; 7 bases map to TRBD2. This CDR3 has 11 amino acids. Germline V gene lookup returns CDR1 WSHSY and CDR2 SAAADI. J was trimmed by 5 bases and V by 8 bases; bases with no gene match: 3. The CDR3, as DNA: TGCGCCAGCCGGGCGGGGGACGAGCAGTACTTC. This translates into CASRAGDEQYF.

The chain uses TRBV10-3 and TRBJ1-2; 8 bases line up with TRBD1. Germline V gives CDR1 ENHRY, CDR2 SYGVKD. The CDR3 contains 13 residues. The V segment lost 6 bases and the J segment 8 bases; nucleotides outside the gene matches: 8. The CDR3 sequence: CAISQTGDRGYTF. In nucleotides, the CDR3 is TGTGCCATCAGCCAGACAGGGGATAGGGGCTACACCTTC.

The rearrangement links TRBV29-1 to TRBJ1-1, with a tentative D call TRBD1 (5 bases). Looked up from germline, CDR1 is SQVTM and CDR2 is ANQGSEA. The CDR3 is 12 amino acids. Trimming removed 7 bases at V and 3 bases at J, with 12 bases between. The CDR3 loop reads CSGKRGYTEAFF. In nucleotides, the CDR3 is TGCAGCGGGAAAAGGGGATACACTGAAGCTTTCTTT.

Note on this clone: One junction end does not reproduce the germline sequence, and a read error may be involved. This chain uses TRBV28 with TRBJ1-2; perhaps TRBD1 as D (5 bases). Germline values: CDR1 MDHEN, CDR2 SYDVKM. The CDR3 contains 11 residues. CDR3 protein: CAVGVTNGYTF. For the CDR3, the DNA is TGCGCCGTAGGGGTAACGAACGGCTACACCTTC.

The CDR3 sequence is CASSLTYEQYF. The CDR3 nucleotides read TGTGCCAGCAGCCTAACCTACGAGCAGTACTTC. The chain couples TRBV11-2 to TRBJ2-7; D is unresolved. V lost 5 bases to trimming and J lost 2 bases, with 4 bases between them. The germline V gene has CDR1 SGHAT and CDR2 FQNNGV. The CDR3 consists of 11 residues.

The V call is TRBV7-9, the J call TRBJ2-7; tentative D call: TRBD1 (5 bases). The CDR3 spans 15 residues. Germline V gene lookup returns CDR1 SEHNR and CDR2 FQNEAQ (reference sequence). V shed 4 bases and J shed 6 bases, with 19 bases lying between them. The CDR3 region has the DNA TGTGCCAGCAGCTCTCGGAACAGGCCCTCTTCCGAGCAGTACTTC. Protein sequence: CASSSRNRPSSEQYF.

The chain uses TRBV2 and TRBJ1-3, with D perhaps matching TRBD1 (6 bases). V shed 7 bases and J shed 4 bases, with 14 bases lying between them. The CDR3 length is 14 residues. CDR1 SNHLY and CDR2 FYNNEI come from the germline V gene. This CDR3 is CASKGTPRGNTIYF. In nucleotides, the CDR3 is TGTGCCAGCAAAGGGACACCTCGGGGAAACACCATATATTTT.

V is TRBV11-3 and J is TRBJ2-1; D unresolved. Germline-derived CDR1 and CDR2 are SGHNT and YENEEA. V gave up 0 bases and J gave up 0 bases, with 6 bases separating them. The CDR3 is 15 amino acids. This chain's CDR3 is CASSLDPPSYNEQFF. CDR3 coding DNA: TGTGCCAGCAGCTTAGATCCTCCCTCCTACAATGAGCAGTTCTTC.

The CDR3 DNA sequence: TGTGCCAGCTCACTTTCTCCAGGCCCTAACTATGGCTACACCTTC. Translated: CASSLSPGPNYGYTF. The gene calls are TRBV18 and TRBJ1-2, with D uncertain. This CDR3 is built from 15 residues. V lost 4 bases to trimming and J lost 0 bases, with 12 bases between them. The germline V gene encodes CDR1 KGHSH and CDR2 LQKENI.

The chain links TRBV28 to TRBJ2-5; a weak D match, TRBD2 (5 bases). V was trimmed by 3 bases and J by 1 base, leaving 12 bases between them. CDR1 and CDR2 (germline): MDHEN, SYDVKM. The length of the CDR3 is 15 residues. CDR3 region: CASSFGGVLQETQYF. The CDR3 coding sequence is TGTGCCAGCAGTTTTGGAGGAGTCCTCCAAGAGACCCAGTACTTC.

The V gene is TRBV28, the J gene TRBJ1-5; no firm D call. Trimming left V 10 bases short and J 6 bases short, with 10 bases between. This CDR3 contains 11 residues. Germline CDR1 and CDR2: MDHEN and SYDVKM. The CDR3 DNA reads as TGTGCCACCTCGCGGGGTCAGCCCCAGCATTTT. As protein: CATSRGQPQHF.

This rearrangement joins TRBV30 to TRBJ2-2; D perhaps matches TRBD2 (5 bases). This CDR3 has 14 amino acids. V lost 3 bases to trimming and J lost 6 bases, with 14 bases between them. Germline V gives CDR1 GTSNPN, CDR2 SVGIG (reference sequence). The CDR3 nucleotides read TGTGCCTGGAGCAAGAATACGGACTCCGGGGAGCTGTTTTTT. Its protein is CAWSKNTDSGELFF.

This clone was seen only a few times. The CDR3 loop reads CASSITGGGEQYF. The CDR3 DNA reads TGTGCCAGTAGTATAACAGGGGGCGGCGAGCAGTACTTC. J is TRBJ2-7 and V is TRBV19; 9 bases map to TRBD1. The CDR3 consists of 13 residues. Losses at the gene ends were 2 bases for V and 6 bases for J; bases not matched to a gene: 2. From germline, CDR1 is LNHDA and CDR2 SQIVND (reference sequence).

The chain joins TRBV7-9 to TRBJ2-7; D is unresolved. From germline, CDR1 is SEHNR and CDR2 FQNEAQ (reference sequence). Between the trimmed V and J ends, which lost 5 bases and 2 bases, there was a span of 7 bases. The CDR3 runs 12 residues. CDR3 nucleotide sequence: TGTGCCAGCAGCATGGGCCCCTACGAGCAGTACTTC. Protein sequence: CASSMGPYEQYF.

The V call is TRBV5-4, the J call TRBJ2-1, with 12 bases matching TRBD2. Trimming removed 4 bases from V and 0 bases from J; junction bases left unmatched: 5. Germline V gene sequence: CDR1 SGHNT, CDR2 YYREEE (reference sequence). This CDR3 region has 17 residues. CDR3 nucleotide sequence: TGTGCCAGCAGCCCGGGACTAGCGGGTACCTCCTACAATGAGCAGTTCTTC. Residues: CASSPGLAGTSYNEQFF.

This chain uses TRBV7-2 with TRBJ2-6; TRBD2 agrees at 8 bases. Germline trimming cut 4 bases from V and 2 bases from J; bases unmatched to any gene: 13. This CDR3 comprises 19 residues. CDR1 is SGHTA and CDR2 is FQGNSA in the germline V gene. The CDR3 reads CASSSPSGTRVPGANVLTF. For the CDR3, the DNA is TGTGCCAGCAGCTCCCCCTCCGGGACTAGAGTTCCTGGGGCCAACGTCCTGACTTTC.

This sequence joins TRBV6-1 and TRBJ2-1; 9 bases agree with TRBD1. Germline lookup yields CDR1 MNHNS and CDR2 SASEGT. The junction had 5 bases not matched to a gene; V was cut back by 7 bases and J by 7 bases. The CDR3 spans 13 residues. Written as DNA, the CDR3 is TGTGCCAGCACCGGGACAGGGCTTAATGAGCAGTTCTTC. Protein: CASTGTGLNEQFF.

There are a few counts of this clone. The chain combines TRBV4-2 with TRBJ2-5, with a possible D match to TRBD2 (6 bases). The CDR3 sequence is 15 residues long. Per germline, CDR1 LGHNA and CDR2 YNFKEQ. The V gene lost 4 bases and the J gene lost 4 bases, with 16 bases spanning the gap. CDR3 nucleotide sequence: TGTGCCAGCAGCCGGAACGGGATGGGACTAGAGACCCAGTACTTC. This codes for CASSRNGMGLETQYF.

The rearrangement joins TRBV27 to TRBJ2-7; the match to TRBD1 covers 9 bases. This CDR3 is built from 15 residues. From germline, CDR1 is MNHEY and CDR2 SMNVEV (reference sequence). V gave up 5 bases and J gave up 5 bases; unmatched junction bases: 10. The CDR3 DNA is TGTGCCAGCAGTCCTCGCCCCCGGGACAGGGACGAGCAGTACTTC. Translation gives CASSPRPRDRDEQYF.

This clone showed up just a few times. The chain employs TRBV6-1 and TRBJ2-2, with a tentative D call TRBD2 (6 bases). The CDR3 has 14 residues. Between the trimmed V and J ends, which lost 7 bases and 4 bases, there was a span of 13 bases. The germline V gene has CDR1 MNHNS and CDR2 SASEGT. The CDR3 here is CASNRDLLTGELFF. The CDR3, as DNA: TGTGCCAGCAACCGGGACTTGCTCACCGGGGAGCTGTTTTTT.

The rearrangement joins TRBV6-5 to TRBJ2-4; tentative D call: TRBD1 (5 bases). The V end was cut by 2 bases, the J end by 5 bases, with 13 bases between. In germline, CDR1 is MNHEY, CDR2 SVGAGI. This CDR3 region has 15 residues. The CDR3, as DNA: TGTGCCAGCAGTTACGCGGTTAGGGGCGAAAACATTCAGTACTTC. Protein product: CASSYAVRGENIQYF.

The chain links TRBV20-1 to TRBJ2-1, with TRBD2 as a possible D gene (6 bases). This CDR3 is built from 11 residues. The V and J ends lost 0 bases and 9 bases respectively, with 6 bases between them. CDR1 and CDR2 (germline): DFQATT, SNEGSKA (reference sequence). The CDR3 DNA follows: TGCAGTGCTAGAGAGACTAGTGAGCAGTTCTTC. It is translated as CSARETSEQFF.

The chain carries TRBV4-2 and TRBJ1-2; TRBD1 might be the D (5 bases). V lost 0 bases, J lost 2 bases, and 10 bases lay in between. Per germline, CDR1 LGHNA and CDR2 YNFKEQ. The CDR3 has 15 residues. CDR3 nucleotides: TGTGCCAGCAGCCAAGAAAGACAGCACAACTATGGCTACACCTTC. Its translation: CASSQERQHNYGYTF.

The chain is built from TRBV28 and TRBJ1-5; a weak D match, TRBD1 (5 bases). CDR3 length: 15 residues. The ends were cut back, 2 bases at V and 2 bases at J, with 10 bases in the middle. CDR1 and CDR2 from the germline V gene are MDHEN and SYDVKM. The CDR3 nucleotides are TGTGCCAGCAGTTTACGGGGGGACCGCAATCAGCCCCAGCATTTT. Translation gives CASSLRGDRNQPQHF. Based on the CDR3 plus reference TRBV28 and TRBJ1-5, the full variable domain is DVKVTQSSRYLVKRTGEKVFLECVQDMDHENMFWYRQDPGLGLRLIYFSYDVKMKEKGDIPEGYSVSREKKERFSLILESASTNQTSMYLCASSLRGDRNQPQHFGDGTRLSIL.